This TCR beta chain originates from a study of beta chain features in type 1 diabetes. General observations from the study: When Type 1 diabetes patients were examined, their TCRB CDR3s proved moderately but significantly shorter in all four CD4+ subsets. Resolution of whether HLA type affects TCRB rearrangement was not achieved here.

This clone was found a few times. Antigen unknown. Sequencing targeted expressed TCRB transcripts, as all isolated RNA had been reverse transcribed. Some clones are missing from TCRdb's copy, which holds only in-frame ones; the method was immunoSEQ multiplex PCR. This repertoire shows about 390,000 clones, over 8.5% found once; its top ten account for 0.6%. The TCR was taken from a man aged 25-45 years with type 1 diabetes. The specimen sequenced was central memory CD4+ T cells from blood.

The CDR3 region is CASSLLSPQETQYF. CDR3 nucleotides: TGTGCCAGCAGCTTGCTCTCCCCCCAAGAGACCCAGTACTTC. The rearrangement joins TRBV5-8 to TRBJ2-5; no reliable D call. The ends were cut back, 1 base at V and 1 base at J, with 8 bases in the middle. Germline assignment: CDR1 SGHTS and CDR2 YDEGEE. This CDR3 comprises 14 residues.